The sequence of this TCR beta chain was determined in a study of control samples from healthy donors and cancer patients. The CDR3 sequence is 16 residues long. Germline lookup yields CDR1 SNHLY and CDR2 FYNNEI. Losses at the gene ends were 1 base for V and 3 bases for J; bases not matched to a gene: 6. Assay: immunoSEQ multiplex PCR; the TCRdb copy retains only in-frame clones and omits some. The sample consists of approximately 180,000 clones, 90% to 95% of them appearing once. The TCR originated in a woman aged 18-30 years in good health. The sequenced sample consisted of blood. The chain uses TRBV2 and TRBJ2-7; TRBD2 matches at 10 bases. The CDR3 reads CASSEGAASGSYEQYF. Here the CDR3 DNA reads TGTGCCAGCAGTGAAGGGGCGGCTAGCGGGAGCTACGAGCAGTACTTC.